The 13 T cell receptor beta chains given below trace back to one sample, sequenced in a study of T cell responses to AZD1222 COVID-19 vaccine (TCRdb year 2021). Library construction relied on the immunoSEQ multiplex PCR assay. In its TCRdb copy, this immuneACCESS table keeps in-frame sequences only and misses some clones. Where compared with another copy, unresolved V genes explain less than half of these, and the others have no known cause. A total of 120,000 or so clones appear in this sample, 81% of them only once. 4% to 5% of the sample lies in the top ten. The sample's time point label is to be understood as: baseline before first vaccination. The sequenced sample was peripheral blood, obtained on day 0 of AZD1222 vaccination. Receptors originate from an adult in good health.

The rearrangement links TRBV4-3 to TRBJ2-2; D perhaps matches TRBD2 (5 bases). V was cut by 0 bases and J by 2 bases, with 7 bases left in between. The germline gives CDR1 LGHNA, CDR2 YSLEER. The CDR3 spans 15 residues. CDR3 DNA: TGCGCCAGCAGCCAAGAGCGGGTAAACACCGGGGAGCTGTTTTTT. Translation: CASSQERVNTGELFF.

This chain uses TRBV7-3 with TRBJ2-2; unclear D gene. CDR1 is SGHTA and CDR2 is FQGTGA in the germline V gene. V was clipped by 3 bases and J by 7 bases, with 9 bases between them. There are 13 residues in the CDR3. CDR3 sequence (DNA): TGTGCCAGCAGCTTCCCAGATAGCGGGGAGCTGTTTTTT. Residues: CASSFPDSGELFF.

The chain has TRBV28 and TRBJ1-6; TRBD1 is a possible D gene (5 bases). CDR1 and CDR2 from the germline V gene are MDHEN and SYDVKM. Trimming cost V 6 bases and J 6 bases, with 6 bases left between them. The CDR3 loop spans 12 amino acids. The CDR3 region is CASRQGNSPLHF. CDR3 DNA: TGTGCCAGCAGGCAGGGTAATTCACCCCTCCACTTT.

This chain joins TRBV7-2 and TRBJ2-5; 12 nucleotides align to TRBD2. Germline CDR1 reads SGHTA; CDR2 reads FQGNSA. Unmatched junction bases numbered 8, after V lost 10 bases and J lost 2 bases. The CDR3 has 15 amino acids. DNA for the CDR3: TGTGCCACCTCAGCGACTAGCGGGAGACAAGAGACCCAGTACTTC. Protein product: CATSATSGRQETQYF.

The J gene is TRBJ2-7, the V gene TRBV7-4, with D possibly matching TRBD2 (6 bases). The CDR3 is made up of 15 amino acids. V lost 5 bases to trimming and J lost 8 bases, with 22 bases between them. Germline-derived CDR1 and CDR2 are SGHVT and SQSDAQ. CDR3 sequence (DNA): TGTGCCAGCAGCCATTTTCTAGCGACCCGGCCGCAGCAGTACTTC. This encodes CASSHFLATRPQQYF.

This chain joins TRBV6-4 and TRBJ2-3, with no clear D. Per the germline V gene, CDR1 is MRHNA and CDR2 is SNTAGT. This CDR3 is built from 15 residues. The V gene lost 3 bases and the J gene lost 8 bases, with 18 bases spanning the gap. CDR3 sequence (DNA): TGTGCCAGCAGTGATCCCGGGTCGGCCAGCAGTACGCAGTATTTT. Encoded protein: CASSDPGSASSTQYF.

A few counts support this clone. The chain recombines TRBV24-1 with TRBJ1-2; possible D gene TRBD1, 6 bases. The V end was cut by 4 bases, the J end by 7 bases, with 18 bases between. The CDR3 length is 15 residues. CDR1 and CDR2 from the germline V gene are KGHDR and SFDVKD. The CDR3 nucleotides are TGTGCCACCAGTGACCCCTCGACAGGAGGTGGTGGCTACACCTTC. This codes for CATSDPSTGGGGYTF.

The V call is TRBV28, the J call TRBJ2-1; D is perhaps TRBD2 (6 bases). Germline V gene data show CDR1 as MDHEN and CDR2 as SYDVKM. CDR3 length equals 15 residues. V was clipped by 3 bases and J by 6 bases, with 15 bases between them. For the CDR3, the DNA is TGTGCCAGCAGTTTCGTACGCGGGGTTTCCAATGAGCAGTTCTTC. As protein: CASSFVRGVSNEQFF.

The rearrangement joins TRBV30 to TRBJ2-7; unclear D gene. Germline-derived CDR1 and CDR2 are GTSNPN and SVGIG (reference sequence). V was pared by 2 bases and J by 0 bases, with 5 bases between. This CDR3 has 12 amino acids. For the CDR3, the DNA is TGTGCCTGGAGTACATTCTCCTACGAGCAGTACTTC. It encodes CAWSTFSYEQYF.

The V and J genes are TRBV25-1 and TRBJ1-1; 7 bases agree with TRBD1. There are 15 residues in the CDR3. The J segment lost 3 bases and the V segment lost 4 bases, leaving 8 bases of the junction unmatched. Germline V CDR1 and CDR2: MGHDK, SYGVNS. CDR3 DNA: TGTGCCAGCAGTGCAGCTAACAGGGGACACACTGAAGCTTTCTTT. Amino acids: CASSAANRGHTEAFF.

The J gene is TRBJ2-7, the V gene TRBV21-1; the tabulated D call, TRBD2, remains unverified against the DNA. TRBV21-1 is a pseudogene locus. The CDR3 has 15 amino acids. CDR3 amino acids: CASSSGLREGYEQYF. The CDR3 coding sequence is TGTGCCAGCAGCTCCGGGCTCCGGGAGGGATACGAGCAGTACTTC.

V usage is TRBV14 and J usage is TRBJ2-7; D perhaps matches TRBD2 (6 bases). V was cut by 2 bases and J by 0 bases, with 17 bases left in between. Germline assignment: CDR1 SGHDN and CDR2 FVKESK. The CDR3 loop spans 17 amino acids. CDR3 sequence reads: CASSQKPNPGVSYEQYF. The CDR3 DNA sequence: TGTGCCAGCAGCCAAAAGCCTAACCCGGGAGTCTCCTACGAGCAGTACTTC. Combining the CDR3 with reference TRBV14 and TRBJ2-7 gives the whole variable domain EAGVTQFPSHSVIEKGQTVTLRCDPISGHDNLYWYRRVMGKEIKFLLHFVKESKQDESGMPNNRFLAERTGGTYSTLKVQPAELEDSGVYFCASSQKPNPGVSYEQYFGPGTRLTVT.

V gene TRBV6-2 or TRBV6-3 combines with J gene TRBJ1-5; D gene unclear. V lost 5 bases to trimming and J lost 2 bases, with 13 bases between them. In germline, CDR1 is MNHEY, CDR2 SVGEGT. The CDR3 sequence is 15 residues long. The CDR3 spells CASSRGGGGNQPQHF. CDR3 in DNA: TGTGCCAGCAGTCGGGGAGGCGGTGGCAATCAGCCCCAGCATTTT.